Listed below are T cell receptor beta chains from one sample, sequenced in a study of blood T cell repertoires in COVID-19. Data came from immunoSEQ multiplex PCR; TCRdb stores just in-frame clones and leaves some out. The data hold roughly 260,000 clones, with around 87% observed a single time. Material for sequencing was peripheral blood. The origin of the receptors is a woman in her fifties or sixties with acute or convalescent COVID-19. Both conserved end residues are part of each CDR3. The order of the fields is J gene, clone size, V gene, D gene, CDR3 protein, CDR3 DNA. D genes are given only for firm matches. Only part of the rows carry a size: once, few, many, or a class if the clone is expanded.

TRBJ2-1 | NA | TRBV6-2/TRBV6-3 | TRBD2 | CASSYPVAGGSYNEQFF | TGTGCCAGCAGTTACCCCGTAGCGGGAGGCTCCTACAATGAGCAGTTCTTC
TRBJ2-2 | NA | TRBV2 | NA | CASSELASRSGELFF | TGTGCCAGCAGTGAATTGGCCTCTAGGAGCGGGGAGCTGTTTTTT
TRBJ2-1 | NA | TRBV7-2 | TRBD2 | CASSPDSGGTYNEQFF | TGTGCCAGCAGCCCAGATAGCGGGGGTACCTACAATGAGCAGTTCTTC
TRBJ2-7 | NA | TRBV6-5 | TRBD1 | CASSGQAAYEQYF | TGTGCCAGCAGCGGACAGGCCGCCTACGAGCAGTACTTC
TRBJ2-5 | once | TRBV29-1 | NA | CSVESQGKTQYF | TGCAGCGTTGAGAGCCAGGGAAAGACCCAGTACTTC
TRBJ1-4 | NA | TRBV9 | TRBD1 | CASSVQGARTEKLFF | TGTGCCAGCAGCGTACAGGGGGCGAGAACAGAAAAACTGTTTTTT
TRBJ2-5 | NA | TRBV25-1 | TRBD2 | CASSEAGSGRETQYF | TGTGCCAGCAGTGAGGCGGGTAGCGGGAGAGAGACCCAGTACTTC
TRBJ1-5 | few | TRBV19 | NA | CASRPLTSEQPQHF | TGTGCCAGTAGGCCACTCACGTCCGAACAGCCCCAGCATTTT
TRBJ1-4 | NA | TRBV5-1 | NA | CASSLALGTSRELFF | TGCGCCAGCAGCTTGGCCCTCGGGACAAGTCGGGAACTGTTTTTT
TRBJ1-6 | NA | TRBV5-1 | NA | CASSLTRDSPLHF | TGCGCCAGCAGCCTAACCAGGGATTCACCCCTCCACTTT
TRBJ1-4 | NA | TRBV2 | TRBD1 | CASSPDRGDEKLFF | TGTGCCAGCAGTCCGGACAGGGGAGATGAAAAACTGTTTTTT
TRBJ2-1 | NA | TRBV5-4 | NA | CASGGVNPYNEQFF | TGTGCCAGCGGAGGGGTAAATCCCTACAATGAGCAGTTCTTC
TRBJ1-1 | NA | TRBV29-1 | TRBD1 | CSLEPGDRGAEAFF | TGCAGCTTAGAACCCGGGGACAGGGGCGCTGAAGCTTTCTTT
TRBJ2-3 | once | TRBV5-1 | NA | CASSFGGAKNTDTQYF | TGCGCCAGCAGCTTTGGTGGAGCGAAGAACACAGATACGCAGTATTTT
TRBJ2-1 | NA | TRBV11-2 | TRBD1 | CASSLESRDSNEQFF | TGTGCCAGCAGCTTGGAATCTCGGGACAGCAATGAGCAGTTCTTC
TRBJ1-1 | NA | TRBV5-5 | NA | CASSVNRDMNTEAFF | TGTGCCAGCAGCGTAAACAGGGACATGAACACTGAAGCTTTCTTT
TRBJ1-6 | NA | TRBV5-1 | TRBD1 | CASSFSGGNSPLHF | TGCGCCAGCAGCTTTTCAGGGGGCAATTCACCCCTCCACTTT
TRBJ1-3 | NA | TRBV4-2 | NA | CASSQAQGTPSGNTIYF | TGTGCCAGCAGCCAAGCCCAGGGTACCCCCTCTGGAAACACCATATATTTT
TRBJ2-2 | NA | TRBV5-1 | TRBD1 | CASSPNHYVRDRGTGELFF | TGCGCCAGCAGCCCCAACCATTACGTCCGGGACAGGGGAACCGGGGAGCTGTTTTTT
TRBJ2-1 | NA | TRBV28 | NA | CASSPPFHFFWFQGPSSYNEQFF | TGTGCCAGCAGTCCCCCCTTCCATTTTTTTTGGTTCCAGGGGCCGAGCTCCTACAATGAGCAGTTCTTC
TRBJ1-2 | NA | TRBV9 | NA | CASSVVQGVYGYTF | TGTGCCAGCAGCGTAGTGCAGGGCGTCTATGGCTACACCTTC
TRBJ1-5 | NA | TRBV10-3 | TRBD1 | CAVGGGTGARSNQPQHF | TGTGCCGTTGGGGGCGGGACAGGGGCTCGAAGCAATCAGCCCCAGCATTTT
TRBJ2-7 | NA | TRBV6-5 | TRBD1 | CASSRDRNYEQYF | TGTGCCAGCAGTAGGGACAGAAACTACGAGCAGTACTTC
TRBJ1-2 | NA | TRBV27 | NA | CASSSTVWSGYTF | TGTGCCAGCAGTTCGACAGTCTGGAGTGGCTACACCTTC
TRBJ2-7 | NA | TRBV9 | NA | CASSVEEWAGEQYF | TGTGCCAGCAGCGTAGAAGAATGGGCAGGCGAGCAGTACTTC
TRBJ1-4 | NA | TRBV11-2 | NA | CASSLSGFTSRLFF | TGTGCCAGCAGCTTATCGGGGTTCACCTCCAGACTGTTTTTT
TRBJ2-1 | NA | TRBV30 | NA | CAWTRGNNEQFF | TGTGCCTGGACTAGAGGGAACAATGAGCAGTTCTTC
TRBJ1-1 | NA | TRBV2 | TRBD1 | CASSTTGGYTEAFF | TGTGCCAGCAGTACGACAGGGGGGTATACTGAAGCTTTCTTT
TRBJ2-7 | NA | TRBV6-5 | NA | CASSRTADYEQYF | TGTGCCAGCAGTCGGACAGCCGACTACGAGCAGTACTTC
TRBJ2-1 | NA | TRBV29-1 | TRBD1 | CSVEKDRGRYEQFF | TGCAGCGTTGAGAAGGACAGGGGTAGGTATGAGCAGTTCTTC
TRBJ2-7 | NA | TRBV5-1 | NA | CASSLRPFPARAYEQYF | TGCGCCAGCAGCTTGCGACCTTTTCCCGCGCGGGCCTACGAGCAGTACTTC
TRBJ2-1 | NA | TRBV7-2 | NA | CASSLNQYNEQFF | TGTGCCAGCAGCTTAAACCAGTACAATGAGCAGTTCTTC
TRBJ2-1 | NA | TRBV21-1 | NA | CARKLDNEQFF | TGTGCCAGAAAACTAGACAATGAGCAGTTCTTC
TRBJ2-5 | NA | TRBV9 | NA | CASSVEVGVQETQYF | TGTGCCAGCAGCGTAGAAGTGGGAGTACAAGAGACCCAGTACTTC
TRBJ2-3 | NA | TRBV14 | TRBD2 | CASSQGSGGATDTQYF | TGTGCCAGCAGCCAAGGCAGCGGGGGCGCCACAGATACGCAGTATTTT
TRBJ2-7 | NA | TRBV5-3 | TRBD2 | CARSLGREGAYEQYF | TGTGCCAGAAGCTTGGGGCGGGAGGGTGCCTACGAGCAGTACTTC
TRBJ2-3 | NA | TRBV5-1 | TRBD1 | CASSLRQGTPDTQYF | TGCGCCAGCAGCTTGAGACAGGGAACCCCAGATACGCAGTATTTT
TRBJ1-5 | NA | TRBV28 | NA | CASRWTDSNQPQHF | TGTGCCAGCAGATGGACAGATAGCAATCAGCCCCAGCATTTT
TRBJ2-3 | NA | TRBV11-2 | NA | CASSLAGVTDTQYF | TGTGCCAGCAGCTTAGCGGGAGTAACAGATACGCAGTATTTT
TRBJ1-2 | NA | TRBV24-1 | NA | CATSDFPINYGYTF | TGTGCCACCAGTGATTTCCCTATTAACTATGGCTACACCTTC
TRBJ2-2 | NA | TRBV7-9 | TRBD2 | CASSFGSGSPGELFF | TGTGCCAGCAGCTTTGGCAGCGGGAGTCCCGGGGAGCTGTTTTTT
TRBJ1-1 | few | TRBV7-3 | NA | CASSLAGNPMNTEAFF | TGTGCCAGCAGCCTAGCGGGCAATCCCATGAACACTGAAGCTTTCTTT
TRBJ1-5 | NA | TRBV2 | NA | CASSEGQGYQPQHF | TGTGCCAGCAGTGAAGGGCAGGGCTATCAGCCCCAGCATTTT
TRBJ2-1 | NA | TRBV7-9 | NA | CASSLSIRGTYNEQFF | TGTGCCAGCAGCTTATCAATTCGGGGGACCTACAATGAGCAGTTCTTC
TRBJ1-5 | once | TRBV2 | TRBD1 | CASSEGQGYQPQHF | TGTGCCAGCAGTGAAGGACAGGGGTATCAGCCCCAGCATTTT
TRBJ2-7 | NA | TRBV10-3 | TRBD1 | CAISESTGGFEQYF | TGTGCCATCAGTGAGTCAACAGGGGGGTTCGAGCAGTACTTC
TRBJ2-7 | NA | TRBV28 | TRBD2 | CASSLAGGSYEQYF | TGTGCCAGCAGTTTAGCGGGAGGCTCCTACGAGCAGTACTTC
TRBJ1-5 | NA | TRBV7-8 | NA | CASSSRRGGNQPQHF | TGTGCCAGCAGCTCCCGCAGGGGTGGCAATCAGCCCCAGCATTTT
TRBJ2-7 | NA | TRBV7-8 | NA | CASSLTGRGKYF | TGTGCCAGCAGCTTAACAGGCAGGGGCAAGTACTTC
TRBJ1-2 | NA | TRBV6-5 | NA | CASSYTGESNYGYTF | TGTGCCAGCAGTTACACAGGAGAATCTAACTATGGCTACACCTTC
TRBJ2-4 | NA | TRBV6-5 | NA | CASSRQLAKNIQYF | TGTGCCAGCAGTAGACAGTTAGCCAAAAACATTCAGTACTTC
TRBJ2-3 | once | TRBV16 | TRBD2 | CASRPSGTSGGDTQYF | TGTGCCAGCAGACCAAGTGGGACTAGCGGAGGGGATACGCAGTATTTT
TRBJ1-1 | NA | TRBV13 | NA | CASSRPGTALNTEAFF | TGTGCCAGCAGCCGGCCGGGAACAGCGTTGAACACTGAAGCTTTCTTT
TRBJ2-7 | NA | TRBV7-9 | TRBD2 | CASSPNGLAGVVQYF | TGTGCCAGCAGCCCAAACGGGCTAGCGGGAGTTGTGCAGTACTTC